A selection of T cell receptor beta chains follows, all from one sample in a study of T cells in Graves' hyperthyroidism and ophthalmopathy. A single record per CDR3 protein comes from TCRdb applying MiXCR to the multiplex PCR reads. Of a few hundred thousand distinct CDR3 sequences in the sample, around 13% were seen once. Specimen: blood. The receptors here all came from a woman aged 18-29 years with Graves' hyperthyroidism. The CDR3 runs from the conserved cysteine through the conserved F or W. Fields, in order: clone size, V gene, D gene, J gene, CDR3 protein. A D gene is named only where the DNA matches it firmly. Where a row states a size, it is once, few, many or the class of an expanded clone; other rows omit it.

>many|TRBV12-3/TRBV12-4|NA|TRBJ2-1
CASTGTLNNEQFF
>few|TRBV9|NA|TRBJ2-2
CASSAVGAVAGELFF
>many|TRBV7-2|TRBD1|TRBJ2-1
CASTTGGDYNEQFF
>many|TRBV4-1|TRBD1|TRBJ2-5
CASSHRDRGYQETQYF
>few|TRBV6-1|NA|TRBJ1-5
CASSDRRNQPQHF
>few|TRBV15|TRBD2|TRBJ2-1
CATSRLAGSYNEQFF
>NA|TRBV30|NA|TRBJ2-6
CAWSVAVGANVLTF
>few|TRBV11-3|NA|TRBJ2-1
CASSLGGSVNEQFF
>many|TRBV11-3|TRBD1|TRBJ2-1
CASSFPDRGVNEQFF
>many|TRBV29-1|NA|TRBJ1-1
CSVESGKSSEAFF
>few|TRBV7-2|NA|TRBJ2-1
CASSLVHEIKKGRRQFF
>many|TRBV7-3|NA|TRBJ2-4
CASSLRTDSIEAKNIQYF
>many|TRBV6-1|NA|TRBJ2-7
CASTLTSTSYEQYF
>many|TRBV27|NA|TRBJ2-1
CASSLRGYSYNEQFF
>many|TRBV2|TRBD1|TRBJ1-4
CASSGEGANEKLFF
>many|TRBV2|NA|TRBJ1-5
CASSDGDNQPQHF
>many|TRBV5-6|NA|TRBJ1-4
CASSLDATNEKLFF
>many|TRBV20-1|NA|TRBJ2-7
CSARDTLSTKQYF
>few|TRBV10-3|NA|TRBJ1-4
CATLDAGNEKLFF
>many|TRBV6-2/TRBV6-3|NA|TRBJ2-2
CASSPSANTGELFF
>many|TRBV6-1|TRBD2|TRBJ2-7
CASSRTSETYEQYF
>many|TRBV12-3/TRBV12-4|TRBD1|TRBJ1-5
CASSPGTGENQPQHF
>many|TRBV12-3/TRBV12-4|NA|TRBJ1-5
CASSLDAGNGQPQHF
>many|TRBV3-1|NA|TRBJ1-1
CASSQMRTEAFF
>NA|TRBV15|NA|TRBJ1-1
CATGKDTGHTEAFF
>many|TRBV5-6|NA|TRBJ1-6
CASSLSQNNSPLHF
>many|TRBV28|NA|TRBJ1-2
CASSLMDRTRSYGYTF
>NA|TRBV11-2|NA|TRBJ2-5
CASTTLPGAGETQYF
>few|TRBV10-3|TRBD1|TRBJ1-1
CAIRPQGLGTEAFF
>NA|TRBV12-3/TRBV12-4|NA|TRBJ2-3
CASTHLGGGGTDTQYF
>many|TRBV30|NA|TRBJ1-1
CAWTNRMNTEAFF
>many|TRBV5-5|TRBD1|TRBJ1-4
CASRRTGARNEKLFF
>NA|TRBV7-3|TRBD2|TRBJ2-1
CASSPTSGSYDEQFF
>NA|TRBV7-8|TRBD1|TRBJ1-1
CASSRSTGGAGGNTEAFF
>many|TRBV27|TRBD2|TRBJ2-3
CASSPTAGGGTDTQYF
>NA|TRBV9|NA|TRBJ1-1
CASSTRGGENTEAFF
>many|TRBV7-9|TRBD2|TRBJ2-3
CASSLSSLAASTDTQYF
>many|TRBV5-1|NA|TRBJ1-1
CASSFFDGSEAFF
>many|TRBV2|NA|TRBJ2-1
CASSGAAYNEQFF
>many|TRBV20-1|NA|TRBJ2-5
CSAPSRGGKTQYF
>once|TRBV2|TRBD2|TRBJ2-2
CASLVGTSGRLGTGELFF
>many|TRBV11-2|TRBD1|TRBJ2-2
CASSLDRASGELFF
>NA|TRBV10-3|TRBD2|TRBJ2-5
CAIAPGVAGVLYF
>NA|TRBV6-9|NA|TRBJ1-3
CASSSNIGVARNTIYF
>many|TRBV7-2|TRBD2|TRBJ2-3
CASSLGWASGRISDTQYF
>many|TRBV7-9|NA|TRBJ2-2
CASSIQGVNTGELFF
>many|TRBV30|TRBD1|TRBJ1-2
CAWRPQGADSGYTF
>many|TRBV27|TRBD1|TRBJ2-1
CAAANVGTGINEQFF
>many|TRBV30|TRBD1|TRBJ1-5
CAWSPWDRYNQPQHF
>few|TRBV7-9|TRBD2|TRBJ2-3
CASSFLAGRTDTQYF
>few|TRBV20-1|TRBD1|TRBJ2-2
CSARDAGQGSTGELFF